This TCR beta chain originates from a study of post-analysis software for immune sequencing data. Regarding the study as a whole: Among 5 or 6 TRBV segments more frequent in patients than controls were TRBV5-6, TRBV5-1 and TRBV20-1.

Included in the TCR beta cDNA libraries were unique molecular identifiers. From the PCR reads, TCRdb called clonotypes with MiXCR, one entry per CDR3 protein. The sample lists about 760,000 distinct CDR3 sequences, 25% to 30% occurring once. For this clonotype: Its antigen remains unknown.

The V and J ends lost 4 bases and 3 bases, in that order; junction bases with no gene match: 10. The CDR3 consists of 18 residues. CDR1 and CDR2 (germline): MNHEY, SMNVEV (reference sequence). The V gene is TRBV27, the J gene TRBJ2-5; 14 bases fit TRBD2. The specimen sequenced was blood. The clonotype was recovered from a girl between 10 and 17 years old with multiple sclerosis. This chain's CDR3 is CASSSQPGLAGAKETQYF. The CDR3 nucleotides are TGTGCCAGCAGTTCCCAACCGGGACTAGCGGGAGCCAAAGAGACCCAGTACTTC.